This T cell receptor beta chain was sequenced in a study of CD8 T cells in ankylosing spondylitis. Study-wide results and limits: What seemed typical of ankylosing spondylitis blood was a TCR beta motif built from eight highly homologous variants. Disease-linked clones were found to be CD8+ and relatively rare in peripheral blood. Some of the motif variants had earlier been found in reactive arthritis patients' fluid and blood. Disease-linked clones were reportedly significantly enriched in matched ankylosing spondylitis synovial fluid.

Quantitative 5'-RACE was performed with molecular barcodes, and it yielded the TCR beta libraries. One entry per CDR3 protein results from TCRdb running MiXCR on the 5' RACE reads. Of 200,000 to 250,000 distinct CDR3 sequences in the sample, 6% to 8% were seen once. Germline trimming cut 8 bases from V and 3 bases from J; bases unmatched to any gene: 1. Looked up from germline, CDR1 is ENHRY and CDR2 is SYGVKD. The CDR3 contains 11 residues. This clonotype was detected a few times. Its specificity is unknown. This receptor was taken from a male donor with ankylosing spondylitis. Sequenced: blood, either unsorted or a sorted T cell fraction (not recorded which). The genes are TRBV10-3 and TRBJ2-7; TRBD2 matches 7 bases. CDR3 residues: CAIGGGYEQYF. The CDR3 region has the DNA TGTGCCATCGGGGGGGGCTACGAGCAGTACTTC.